This T cell receptor (beta chain) was profiled in a study of T cell responses to AZD1222 COVID-19 vaccine. General study points: Baseline serology detected seropositivity in only 6 or 7 AZD1222 recipients. Donors, mostly white British, included more females; clonal diversity was possibly underestimated. Variant regions that are unmutated are reportedly the target of nearly half of spike-specific TCRs.

A word on this clone: Its cognate antigen is unknown.

The ends were cut back, 6 bases at V and 2 bases at J, with 18 bases in the middle. Germline lookup yields CDR1 SGDLS and CDR2 YYNGEE. This CDR3 has 15 amino acids. Sequencing was performed with immunoSEQ multiplex PCR; in TCRdb, only in-frame clones are kept and a portion is missing. Among 65,000 to 70,000 clones listed, approximately 83% were seen once. Second-dose timings of about 4 or about 12 weeks were pooled. Sequences were derived from peripheral blood, sampled 28 days after the second AZD1222 dose. The rearrangement joins TRBV9 to TRBJ2-7; D not resolved. This clonotype was obtained from an adult who received the AZD1222 COVID-19 vaccine. The CDR3 sequence: CASITPGGGPYEQYF. As DNA, the CDR3 is TGTGCCAGCATCACACCAGGCGGTGGGCCCTACGAGCAGTACTTC.